This T cell receptor beta chain appears in the sequencing data of a study of T cell changes during pregnancy in multiple sclerosis. Assay used: immunoSEQ multiplex PCR; TCRdb lists only in-frame clones, some missing. The table shows 39,000 or so clones, with 80% to 95% occurring only once. This CDR3 has 14 amino acids. Germline CDR1 reads GTSNPN; CDR2 reads SVGIG (reference sequence). The ends were cut back, 4 bases at V and 2 bases at J, with 14 bases in the middle. Source: CD8+ T cells from peripheral blood mononuclear cells, taken before pregnancy. This receptor was identified in a female donor with multiple sclerosis, enrolled in a pregnancy study. The genes are TRBV30 and TRBJ1-2; the D gene is possibly TRBD1 (6 bases). Here the CDR3 DNA reads TGTGCCTGGAAGGACAGCCGCGCCAACTATGGCTACACCTTC. As protein: CAWKDSRANYGYTF.